This TCR beta chain was documented in a study of Graves' ophthalmopathy and Graves' hyperthyroidism. Study conclusions and caveats: Most expanded thyroid clonotypes above 0.001 frequency also appeared in blood.

Comment on this clonotype: Its antigen is as yet unknown.

Trimming removed 9 bases from V and 9 bases from J; junction bases left unmatched: 18. The CDR3 contains 16 residues. The germline V gene has CDR1 LNHNV and CDR2 YYDKDF (reference sequence). Hyperthyroidism was new, under 2 months, in patients aged 18 to 65. None of the included patients had other autoimmune diseases, uncontrolled infections, pregnancy or lactation, as these led to exclusion. Symptoms, serum thyroxine and TRAb, thyroid ultrasound, and orbital computed tomography formed the diagnostic basis. RNA transcripts provided the template for amplifying TCR beta CDR3 regions. The workflow started with a first-round RT-PCR run with HTBI primers and then moved on to a second-round multiplex PCR. TCRdb reanalysed the multiplex PCR reads using MiXCR and keeps one entry per CDR3 protein. The repertoire includes over a million distinct CDR3 sequences, about 35% of them detected once, and 11% sits in the top ten.

The sequenced material came from peripheral blood or thyroid tissue (not recorded which). V and J are TRBV15 and TRBJ2-3; TRBD1 agrees at 10 bases. The sequence was collected from an adult man with Graves' hyperthyroidism. DNA of the CDR3: TGTGCCACGCGGGACGGCGGGACAGGGGAGGTCGGGACGCAGTATTTT. Amino acids: CATRDGGTGEVGTQYF.